This is a list of T cell receptor beta chains from one sample in a study of cytotoxic CD8 clonotypes in ibrutinib-treated CLL. Sequenced by immunoSEQ multiplex PCR; TCRdb stores in-frame clones only, minus some. The table lists about 69,000 clones, around 80% of them singletons. The specimen comprised PBMCs, sampled at disease progression, from a patient treated with ibrutinib. Every receptor here comes from a human donor with chronic lymphocytic leukemia. CDR3s include the opening cysteine and the closing phenylalanine or tryptophan. Each record gives: V gene, J gene, D gene, clone size, CDR3 DNA, CDR3 protein. D genes are given only for firm matches. Size values are once, few and many counts, or a class for expanded clones, and some rows have none.

>TRBV6-1|TRBJ2-5|NA|NA
TGTGCCAGCAGTGAATGGAGGGTACAAGAGACCCAGTACTTC
CASSEWRVQETQYF
>TRBV4-1|TRBJ2-1|TRBD1|once
TGCGCCAGCAGCCAATTGAAGGGCGGGACAGGGCTCAATGAGCAGTTCTTC
CASSQLKGGTGLNEQFF
>TRBV11-2|TRBJ1-6|NA|NA
TGTGCCAGCAGCTCGACAGTGGGTTCACCCCTCCACTTT
CASSSTVGSPLHF
>TRBV19|TRBJ2-5|NA|NA
TGTGCCAGTAGTACAACCCGACTGGGCCAAGAGACCCAGTACTTC
CASSTTRLGQETQYF
>TRBV5-4|TRBJ2-1|TRBD2|NA
TGTGCCAGCAGCCCTGCAGGGACTAGCGTCTCCGGTGAGCAGTTCTTC
CASSPAGTSVSGEQFF
>TRBV11-2|TRBJ2-7|NA|NA
TGTGCCAGCAGCCATGGTATTGATGACAGCGCGAGCGAGCAGTACTTC
CASSHGIDDSASEQYF
>TRBV2|TRBJ1-1|TRBD1|NA
TGTGCCAGCAGAGCCCGACAGGGTTGGAGGTCTGAAGCTTTCTTT
CASRARQGWRSEAFF
>TRBV19|TRBJ1-1|TRBD1|few
TGTGCCAGTAGCCTCCGGGACAGGGTTGAAGCTTTCTTT
CASSLRDRVEAFF
>TRBV19|TRBJ1-3|NA|NA
TGTGCCAGTAGTGCCCGGCTGGGAGGGATCTCTGGAAACACCATATATTTT
CASSARLGGISGNTIYF
>TRBV7-9|TRBJ2-5|NA|NA
TGTGCCAGCAGCTTAGAAGGGACGGCCCAAGAGACCCAGTACTTC
CASSLEGTAQETQYF
>TRBV9|TRBJ2-7|TRBD2|NA
TGTGCCAGCAGCGTAGGGGGGGAAGCGGGAGAGCAGTACTTC
CASSVGGEAGEQYF
>TRBV29-1|TRBJ2-1|TRBD2|NA
TGCAGCGTTGAATTAGCGGGAGGTTCCTACAATGAGCAGTTCTTC
CSVELAGGSYNEQFF
>TRBV5-4|TRBJ2-7|NA|few
TGTGCCAGCAGCTACGAGGACCGCTCCTACGAGCAGTACTTC
CASSYEDRSYEQYF
>TRBV4-1|TRBJ2-2|NA|NA
TGCGCCAGCAACATAGACAGGACGAACACCGGGGAGCTGTTTTTT
CASNIDRTNTGELFF
>TRBV7-2|TRBJ1-6|TRBD1|NA
TGTGCCAGCAGCTTAAGGAGAACGGGACAGGGGCGGGCACCCCTCCACTTT
CASSLRRTGQGRAPLHF
>TRBV27|TRBJ2-7|NA|NA
TGTGCCAGCAGTTTAGGTGGGAGGCCAACCTACGAGCAGTACTTC
CASSLGGRPTYEQYF
>TRBV6-6|TRBJ2-3|NA|NA
TGTGCCAGCAATCCGGGATACACAGATACGCAGTATTTT
CASNPGYTDTQYF
>TRBV6-6|TRBJ2-7|TRBD2|NA
TGTGCCAGCACCCACCTAGCGGGGGTTTCCGAGCAGTACTTC
CASTHLAGVSEQYF
>TRBV6-1|TRBJ1-3|NA|few
TGTGCCGGATCGACACTCGCGGGAAACACCATATATTTT
CAGSTLAGNTIYF
>TRBV5-1|TRBJ2-1|NA|once
TGCGCCAGCAGCTTGGACGGCAACGGGCATGAGCAGTTCTTC
CASSLDGNGHEQFF
>TRBV29-1|TRBJ2-7|NA|NA
TGCAGCGTTGGGGGCCATAACTACGAGCAGTACTTC
CSVGGHNYEQYF
>TRBV30|TRBJ2-3|TRBD2|NA
TGTGCCTGGAGTGTCATAGGGCTAGCGGGGACAGATACGCAGTATTTT
CAWSVIGLAGTDTQYF
>TRBV5-3|TRBJ1-2|NA|NA
TGTGCCAGAAGCTTGGCCCTCCGGACAGTATGGTATGGCTACACCTTC
CARSLALRTVWYGYTF
>TRBV4-1|TRBJ2-1|TRBD1|NA
TGCGCCAGCAGCCATCTCGAGGACAGGGTGGGATACAATGAGCAGTTCTTC
CASSHLEDRVGYNEQFF
>TRBV2|TRBJ1-4|TRBD1|NA
TGTGCCAGCAGCGACAGGGGGCGATTCCGGGAAAAACTGTTTTTT
CASSDRGRFREKLFF
>TRBV30|TRBJ2-1|TRBD2|NA
TGTGCCTGGGAGACTAGCGCCCGCAATGAGCAGTTCTTC
CAWETSARNEQFF
>TRBV18|TRBJ1-2|TRBD1|NA
TGTGCCAGCTCACCGGCCTCCGGGACAGGAGATGGCTACACCTTC
CASSPASGTGDGYTF
>TRBV5-6|TRBJ2-1|NA|NA
TGTGCCAGCAGCTTGTCTGGGGGATACAATGAGCAGTTCTTC
CASSLSGGYNEQFF
>TRBV5-4|TRBJ2-5|NA|NA
TGTGCCAGCAGCTTGCGGATCCAAGAGACCCAGTACTTC
CASSLRIQETQYF
>TRBV5-4|TRBJ1-4|TRBD1|NA
TGTGCCAGCAGCTCGACAGGGGGAGAAAAACTGTTTTTT
CASSSTGGEKLFF
>TRBV5-1|TRBJ2-7|NA|NA
TGCGCCAGCAGCTTTCTTCCAGGAGACAGAAGCTCCTACGAGCAGTACTTC
CASSFLPGDRSSYEQYF
>TRBV30|TRBJ2-7|NA|NA
TGTGCCTGGCCTTTCCCCTCCGGGACAAACTACGAGCAGTACTTC
CAWPFPSGTNYEQYF
>TRBV2|TRBJ1-2|TRBD1|few
TGTGCCAGACGAGGGGACAGGGATGGCTACACCTTC
CARRGDRDGYTF
>TRBV10-3|TRBJ1-4|TRBD1|NA
TGTGCCATCAGGGGAGGACAGGGGGCGGAAAAACTGTTTTTT
CAIRGGQGAEKLFF
>TRBV13|TRBJ2-5|NA|NA
TGTGCCAGCAGCTTAGCTGGAGAATGGGAGACCCAGTACTTC
CASSLAGEWETQYF
>TRBV4-1|TRBJ2-1|NA|NA
TGCGCCAGCAGCCAACTGGCCCGGGGATCCTACAATGAGCAGTTCTTC
CASSQLARGSYNEQFF
>TRBV5-1|TRBJ2-7|TRBD1|NA
TGCGCCAGCAGCCCGGGAGGGACAGGGGGTGCCGAGCAGTACTTC
CASSPGGTGGAEQYF
>TRBV9|TRBJ2-1|TRBD2|NA
TGTGCCAGCACCCCAGTAGGACTAGCGGGAGAGGCGCAGTTCTTC
CASTPVGLAGEAQFF
>TRBV11-2|TRBJ1-2|NA|NA
TGTGCCAGCAGCTCACTTCTCCGGGGCTACACCTTC
CASSSLLRGYTF
>TRBV25-1|TRBJ2-7|NA|NA
TGTGCCAGCAGTGGAAACAGGGCGCCGAGTCACGAGCAGTACTTC
CASSGNRAPSHEQYF
>TRBV12-5|TRBJ1-1|TRBD1|NA
TGTGCTAGTGGTTCGACCCGACAGGGGGAAGCGAGGACTGAAGCTTTCTTT
CASGSTRQGEARTEAFF
>TRBV28|TRBJ1-1|NA|NA
TGTGCCAGCAGTTTTCGGGTGATGAACACTGAAGCTTTCTTT
CASSFRVMNTEAFF
>TRBV6-5|TRBJ1-3|NA|NA
TGTGCCAGCAGTACTAAGACAGGATATGGAAACACCATATATTTT
CASSTKTGYGNTIYF
>TRBV27|TRBJ2-5|TRBD1|NA
TGTGCCAGCAGTCAACCAGGGGGCGGCCTCCAAGAGACCCAGTACTTC
CASSQPGGGLQETQYF
>TRBV10-3|TRBJ1-3|NA|NA
TGTGCCATCAATACAGGAGCCGGAAACACCATATATTTT
CAINTGAGNTIYF
>TRBV27|TRBJ2-4|NA|NA
TGTGCCAGCAGTTTCTACGGGGGCGAAAACATTCAGTACTTC
CASSFYGGENIQYF
>TRBV6-5|TRBJ2-7|TRBD2|NA
TGTGCCAGCAGCAGAAGCGGGAGCTTCTCCTACGAGCAGTACTTC
CASSRSGSFSYEQYF
>TRBV18|TRBJ1-2|TRBD1|NA
TGTGCCAGCTCAACATCATGGACAGGGGGCGCGGGCTATGGCTACACCTTC
CASSTSWTGGAGYGYTF
>TRBV27|TRBJ2-7|NA|NA
TGTGCCAGCAGTTTATCGATTGGGGCCTACGAGCAGTACTTC
CASSLSIGAYEQYF
>TRBV5-1|TRBJ1-2|TRBD1|NA
TGCGCCAGCAGCTTGGATCAGGGGGCGCGTGGCTACACCTTC
CASSLDQGARGYTF
>TRBV18|TRBJ1-2|TRBD1|NA
TGTGCCAGCTCTCTGGGACAGAGAGCTAACTATGGCTACACCTTC
CASSLGQRANYGYTF
>TRBV5-1|TRBJ2-2|NA|NA
TGCGCCACCTCAGGGGGGCAAACGAACACCGGGGAGCTGTTTTTT
CATSGGQTNTGELFF
>TRBV4-1|TRBJ1-2|TRBD1|NA
TGCGCCAGCAGCCAAGTCGAACAGGGGGTCTATGGCTACACCTTC
CASSQVEQGVYGYTF
>TRBV4-1|TRBJ2-7|NA|NA
TGCGCCAGCAGCCAAGATCGGGGTCCCGAGCAGTACTTC
CASSQDRGPEQYF
>TRBV11-2|TRBJ2-3|NA|NA
TGTGCCAGCAGCTTAGTGTATGGCTCCACAGATACGCAGTATTTT
CASSLVYGSTDTQYF
>TRBV28|TRBJ1-5|NA|NA
TGTGCCAGCAGTCCCCCCGGCAGGCAGCCCCAGCATTTT
CASSPPGRQPQHF
>TRBV6-5|TRBJ1-2|NA|NA
TGTGCCAGCAGTTCCCGACCTACTAACTATGGCTACACCTTC
CASSSRPTNYGYTF